The 4 T cell receptor beta chains listed next were all sequenced from one sample in a study of T cells expressing NK-cell markers. With the 5' RACE reads reprocessed, TCRdb shows one record per CDR3 protein and no DNA. This sample's table has approximately 420,000 distinct CDR3 sequences. The sequenced material came from blood T cells: a sorted CD56 or NKG2C T cell subset, CD4+ or CD8+ T cells, or bulk PBMC T cells (not recorded which). These receptors were taken from a woman aged 50 to 60 in good health.

The chain joins TRBV12-3 or TRBV12-4 to TRBJ2-1. The CDR3 is 13 residues long. CDR3 in amino acids: CASRSADYNEQFF.

The CDR3 region is CASSFGQGGNYGYTF. V gene TRBV5-1 combines with J gene TRBJ1-2; TCRdb calls TRBD1, which cannot be checked without DNA. The CDR3 is made up of 15 amino acids. CDR1 SGHRS and CDR2 YFSETQ come from the germline V gene.

V is TRBV27 and J is TRBJ1-5; the D call of TRBD1 rests on TCRdb alone, since no DNA is present to check it. The CDR3 covers 15 residues. Per the germline V gene, CDR1 is MNHEY and CDR2 is SMNVEV (reference sequence). This chain's CDR3 is CASPSRHRGEQPQHF.

The chain links TRBV5-5 to TRBJ2-2. Germline CDR1 is SGHKS and CDR2 is YYEKEE (reference sequence). The CDR3 is 12 residues long. CDR3 region: CASSPWAGELFF.